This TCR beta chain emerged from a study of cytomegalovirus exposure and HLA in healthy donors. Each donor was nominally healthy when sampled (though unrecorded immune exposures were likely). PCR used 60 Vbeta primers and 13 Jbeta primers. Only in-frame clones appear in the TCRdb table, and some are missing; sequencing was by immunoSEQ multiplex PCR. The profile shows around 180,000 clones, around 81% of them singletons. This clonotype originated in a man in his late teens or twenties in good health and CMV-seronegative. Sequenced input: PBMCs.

This CDR3 is CASSEVPSAHNEQFF. CDR3 bases: TGTGCCAGCAGTGAGGTTCCTAGCGCCCACAATGAGCAGTTCTTC. This chain connects TRBV2 to TRBJ2-1; TRBD2 is a possible D gene (6 bases). The germline V gene has CDR1 SNHLY and CDR2 FYNNEI. There are 15 residues in the CDR3. V shed 3 bases and J shed 5 bases, with 14 bases lying between them.